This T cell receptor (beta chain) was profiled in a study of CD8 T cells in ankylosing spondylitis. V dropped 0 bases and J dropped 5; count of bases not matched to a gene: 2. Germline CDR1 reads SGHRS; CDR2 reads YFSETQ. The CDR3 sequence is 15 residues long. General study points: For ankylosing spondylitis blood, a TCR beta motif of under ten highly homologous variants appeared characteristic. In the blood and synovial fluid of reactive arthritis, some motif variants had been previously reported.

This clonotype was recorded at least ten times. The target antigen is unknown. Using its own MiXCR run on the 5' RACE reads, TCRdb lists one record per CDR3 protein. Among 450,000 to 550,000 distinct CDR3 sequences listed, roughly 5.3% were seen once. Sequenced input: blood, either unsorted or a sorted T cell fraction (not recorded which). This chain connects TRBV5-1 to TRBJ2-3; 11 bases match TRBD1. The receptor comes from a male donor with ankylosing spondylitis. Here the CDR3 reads CASSLAGTGGDTQYF. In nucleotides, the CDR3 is TGCGCCAGCAGCTTGGCAGGGACAGGGGGAGATACGCAGTATTTT. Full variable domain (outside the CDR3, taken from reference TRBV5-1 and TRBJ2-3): KAGVTQTPRYLIKTRGQQVTLSCSPISGHRSVSWYQQTPGQGLQFLFEYFSETQRNKGNFPGRFSGRQFSNSRSEMNVSTLELGDSALYLCASSLAGTGGDTQYFGPGTRLTVL.